The sample holds many counts of the clone carrying this T cell receptor (beta chain). The antigen is undetermined. The data originate from a study of response to subunit inactivated influenza vaccine. Whole-study findings and limits: T cells newly recruited by each seasonal influenza vaccination are few, the authors suggested.

TCRdb fed the RT-PCR reads into MiXCR, producing one record per CDR3 protein. This repertoire shows around 760,000 distinct CDR3 sequences, 14% found once; its top ten account for less than 7%. Germline lookup yields CDR1 LNHNV and CDR2 YYDKDF (reference sequence). The CDR3 spans 14 residues. Trimming left V 4 bases short and J 0 bases short, with 10 bases between. The TCR sequence derives from a man aged 50 to 59 who received an inactivated influenza vaccine. Sequencing used PBMCs from blood, obtained around 15 days before vaccination. The V call is TRBV15, the J call TRBJ2-7; D is uncertain. In DNA, the CDR3 is TGTGCCACCAGCATCCAACGGAGCTCCTACGAGCAGTACTTC. Encoded protein: CATSIQRSSYEQYF.